One and the same sample provided the 6 T cell receptor beta chains below, sequenced in a study of early T cells in non-severe SARS-CoV-2 infection. One entry per CDR3 protein, called by TCRdb with MiXCR from the 5' RACE reads. The sample carries 75,000 to 90,000 distinct CDR3 sequences, 6% to 7% recorded once. The source material was whole blood. The receptor source for this set is an adult who was a healthcare worker with PCR-confirmed SARS-CoV-2 infection or an uninfected control (not recorded which).

This clonotype was counted ten times or more. The V call is TRBV7-8, the J call TRBJ1-6; TRBD1 is a possible D gene (5 bases). The germline V and J ends were trimmed by 5 bases and 13 bases, with 18 bases remaining between them. Per germline, CDR1 SGHVS and CDR2 FQNEAQ. The CDR3 runs to 14 residues. CDR3 in amino acids: CASSMSGRASPLHF. CDR3 in DNA: TGTGCCAGCAGCATGTCAGGGAGGGCTTCCCCCCTCCACTTT.

This clonotype was counted between two and nine times. The rearrangement links TRBV7-9 to TRBJ1-5; possibly TRBD1 for D (6 bases). The CDR3 loop spans 16 amino acids. V lost 5 bases and J lost 0, with 14 bases in between. Germline loops: CDR1 SEHNR, CDR2 FQNEAQ (reference sequence). CDR3 nucleotides: TGTGCCAGCAGCACAGGGAAAGGGGGTAGCAATCAGCCCCAGCATTTT. Translating gives CASSTGKGGSNQPQHF.

This clonotype was detected ten times or more. The CDR3 region is CASSLTQTRGPNTEAFF. CDR3 nucleotides: TGTGCCAGCAGCCTGACCCAGACAAGGGGCCCGAACACTGAAGCTTTCTTT. V and J are TRBV7-6 and TRBJ1-1, with a possible D match to TRBD1 (5 bases). CDR1 is SGHVS, CDR2 FNYEAQ, per germline. With 5 bases removed from V and 1 base from J, the gap between germline ends came to 20 bases. The CDR3 extends over 17 amino acids.

The chain carries TRBV4-3 and TRBJ2-7, with 10 positions matching TRBD2. Trimming removed 4 bases from V and 6 bases from J; junction bases left unmatched: 6. Germline CDR1 and CDR2: LGHNA and YSLEER. The CDR3 totals 14 residues. The CDR3 bases are TGCGCCAGCAGCCCACTAGCGGGAAGTAGCGAGCAGTACTTC. Its protein product is CASSPLAGSSEQYF.

This clonotype has ten or more counts. The junction and the germline gene differ at one end; a read error may be behind it. This sequence joins TRBV29-1 and TRBJ1-1; D gene uncertain. This CDR3 contains 12 residues. Germline V gene lookup returns CDR1 SQVTM and CDR2 ANQGSEA. CDR3 in amino acids: CSLKDPNSEAFF. The CDR3, as DNA: TGCAGCCTTAAGGACCCGAACTCTGAAGCTTTCTTT.

The chain uses TRBV13 and TRBJ1-1, with a weak D call TRBD1 (6 bases). Trimming took 3 bases from V and 0 from J, leaving 17 bases between them. CDR3 size: 17 residues. CDR1 is PRHDT, CDR2 FYEKMQ, per germline (reference sequence). DNA for the CDR3: TGTGCCAGCAGCTTCCCCGGGGGCCAGGGTATGAACACTGAAGCTTTCTTT. Its translation: CASSFPGGQGMNTEAFF.